Described below is a single T cell receptor beta chain sequence and its context. After removal of 6 bases from V and 5 bases from J, the junction contained 4 bases not matched to a gene. Per the germline V gene, CDR1 is ENHRY and CDR2 is SYGVKD. CDR3 length: 14 residues. The sample is drawn from a study of T cells in localized non-small cell lung cancer. The method was immunoSEQ multiplex PCR; TCRdb's version includes in-frame clones alone and lacks a portion of them. In the table there are roughly 86,000 clones, around four fifths of which are singletons. The receptor's source is a man aged 35-75 years with stage I lung adenocarcinoma. The V and J genes are TRBV10-3 and TRBJ1-1; 12 nucleotides line up with TRBD1. This sample comprised peripheral blood, obtained before any cancer treatment. CDR3 in amino acids: CAIRGQGARTEAFF. Here the CDR3 DNA reads TGTGCCATCAGGGGACAGGGGGCACGGACTGAAGCTTTCTTT.